This T cell receptor beta chain was recovered during a study of blood T cells in healthy people across ages. Across the study: Per every two T cells, about one barcoded beta molecule was captured by template switching.

The ends were cut back, 2 bases at V and 3 bases at J, with 7 bases in the middle. Per germline, CDR1 MNHEY and CDR2 SMNVEV (reference sequence). This CDR3 is 14 amino acids long. Through a sample-barcoded 5' primer and a J-beta primer mix, a second PCR was run for roughly 6 to 11 cycles. MiXCR, applied by TCRdb to the 5' RACE reads, yields one record per CDR3 protein. This table has approximately 830,000 distinct CDR3 sequences, around two thirds appearing once. In this sample, this clonotype turned up a few times. The chain is built from TRBV27 and TRBJ2-2, with D hard to call. This sequence originates from a man aged 25 to 40 in good health. Sequenced input: blood. The CDR3 spells CASSLRSYTGELFF. The DNA for the CDR3 is TGTGCCAGCAGTTTAAGGTCGTACACCGGGGAGCTGTTTTTT.